This is a list of T cell receptor beta chains from one sample in a study of beta chain features in type 1 diabetes. Clones were read by immunoSEQ multiplex PCR, and TCRdb kept only the in-frame ones, dropping some. The sample consists of some 410,000 clones, 14% of them appearing once. Input material: naive CD4+ T cells from blood. The source of these receptors is a man aged 25 to 40 in good health. The CDR3 runs from the conserved cysteine through the conserved F or W. The D gene is left open where the match is weak. Rows give clone size only sometimes, using once, few, many, or a class for an expanded clone.

11	TRBJ2-5	-	TRBV6-1	-	TGTGCCAGCAGACTGGGAGAGACCCAGTACTTC	CASRLGETQYF
15	TRBJ2-1	-	TRBV7-6	-	TGTGCCAGCAGCTTAGGGCAGGGCTTCTACAATGAGCAGTTCTTC	CASSLGQGFYNEQFF
16	TRBJ2-3	TRBD1	TRBV7-9	-	TGTGCCAGCAGCTTGGCGACAGGGTATGGAACAGATACGCAGTATTTT	CASSLATGYGTDTQYF
15	TRBJ2-7	-	TRBV4-3	-	TGCGCCAGCAGCCCCGAGGGGGACCGGGCCTACGAGCAGTACTTC	CASSPEGDRAYEQYF
11	TRBJ2-5	-	TRBV20-1	few	TGCAGTACGGCAGTGGAAGAGACCCAGTACTTC	CSTAVEETQYF
13	TRBJ2-5	-	TRBV30	-	TGTGCCTGGACCTCTAGGGGTCAAGAGACCCAGTACTTC	CAWTSRGQETQYF
14	TRBJ2-5	-	TRBV5-4	few	TGTGCCAGCAGCTTGGCACTAGTGGGGGAGACCCAGTACTTC	CASSLALVGETQYF
15	TRBJ1-6	-	TRBV7-2	-	TGTGCCAGCAGCTTAGGACAGGCCTATAATTCACCCCTCCACTTT	CASSLGQAYNSPLHF
14	TRBJ1-2	TRBD1	TRBV19	few	TGTGCCAGTAGTACTACAGGGGGTCACTATGGCTACACCTTC	CASSTTGGHYGYTF
13	TRBJ1-6	TRBD1	TRBV10-3	-	TGTGCCATCAGGGGGACAGAGGATTCACCCCTCCACTTT	CAIRGTEDSPLHF
16	TRBJ2-1	TRBD2	TRBV30	-	TGTGCCTGGAGTTCTCCGGGACTAGCGGGAGTTGATGAGCAGTTCTTC	CAWSSPGLAGVDEQFF
18	TRBJ2-4	TRBD1	TRBV14	-	TGTGCCAGCAGCCAAGCCTTCACAGGGGGCGCGTCCAAAAACATTCAGTACTTC	CASSQAFTGGASKNIQYF
15	TRBJ2-1	TRBD2	TRBV7-2	few	TGTGCCAGCAGCCCGGGACTAGCGGGAGCTAATGAGCAGTTCTTC	CASSPGLAGANEQFF
11	TRBJ2-1	-	TRBV11-2	few	TGTGCCAGCGGACGGGTCTTCGAGCAGTTCTTC	CASGRVFEQFF
13	TRBJ1-1	-	TRBV30	-	TGTGCCTGGACACAGACAGGGAACACTGAAGCTTTCTTT	CAWTQTGNTEAFF
14	TRBJ2-3	-	TRBV30	few	TGTGCCTGGGGAATCAGGGCTAGCACAGATACGCAGTATTTT	CAWGIRASTDTQYF
15	TRBJ2-5	TRBD2	TRBV2	-	TGTGCCAGCAGGGGGACTAGCGGGGGACAAGAGACCCAGTACTTC	CASRGTSGGQETQYF
17	TRBJ2-2	-	TRBV5-1	few	TGCGCCAGCAGCTTGGCCCTGGCAGGGTCGGGAACCGGGGAGCTGTTTTTT	CASSLALAGSGTGELFF
16	TRBJ2-7	TRBD1	TRBV4-1	few	TGCGCCAGCAGCCACCGACCGGGACAGATGAAATACGAGCAGTACTTC	CASSHRPGQMKYEQYF
15	TRBJ1-3	TRBD1	TRBV30	-	TGTGCCTGGGGACACAGGGGATGGGCTGGAAACACCATATATTTT	CAWGHRGWAGNTIYF
18	TRBJ2-4	-	TRBV4-1	few	TGCGCCAGCAGCCAAGGTGTCGCGGGGATTCGGGCCAAAAACATTCAGTACTTC	CASSQGVAGIRAKNIQYF
15	TRBJ2-3	TRBD2	TRBV6-6	-	TGTGCCAGCTGGACTAGCGGCAAAAGCACAGATACGCAGTATTTT	CASWTSGKSTDTQYF
15	TRBJ1-5	TRBD1	TRBV6-1	-	TGTGCCAGCAGTGAAGTGACAGGGGGCAATCAGCCCCAGCATTTT	CASSEVTGGNQPQHF
13	TRBJ2-7	TRBD1	TRBV29-1	few	TGCAGCGTTGAAGGGGACAGCTCCTACGAGCAGTACTTC	CSVEGDSSYEQYF
16	TRBJ2-1	TRBD1	TRBV9	few	TGTGCCAGCAGCGCACACCGGGACAGTTCTTACAATGAGCAGTTCTTC	CASSAHRDSSYNEQFF
17	TRBJ2-5	TRBD2	TRBV7-2	-	TGTGCCAGCAGCCCCCACACTGGCGGGAGGGCCCTCGAGACCCAGTACTTC	CASSPHTGGRALETQYF
11	TRBJ1-1	-	TRBV4-3	-	TGCGCCAGCAGCCGCAACACTGAAGCTTTCTTT	CASSRNTEAFF
16	TRBJ2-1	TRBD1	TRBV7-9	-	TGTGCCAGCAGCTTCTGGACAGGAACTTCCTACAATGAGCAGTTCTTC	CASSFWTGTSYNEQFF
14	TRBJ2-1	TRBD2	TRBV16	few	TGTGCCAGCAGCCGGACTAGCGGGAACAATGAGCAGTTCTTC	CASSRTSGNNEQFF
11	TRBJ2-3	-	TRBV29-1	many	TGCAGCGGCCCTCAAGGGGATACGCAGTATTTT	CSGPQGDTQYF
15	TRBJ1-2	TRBD1	TRBV10-3	few	TGTGCCACCTTATCCGGGACAGGGGAAACCTATGGCTACACCTTC	CATLSGTGETYGYTF
15	TRBJ1-1	TRBD1	TRBV9	-	TGTGCCAGCAGCGTCTGGGACAGCCACAACACTGAAGCTTTCTTT	CASSVWDSHNTEAFF
16	TRBJ2-2	-	TRBV7-6	few	TGTGCCAGCAGCTCATACTACAGGGCGGATACCGGGGAGCTGTTTTTT	CASSSYYRADTGELFF
15	TRBJ2-1	-	TRBV30	few	TGTGCCTGGAGTGACCTTCCGGTTTCCTACAATGAGCAGTTCTTC	CAWSDLPVSYNEQFF
16	TRBJ1-1	-	TRBV7-2	-	TGTGCCAGCAGCCCAATTGTTAGCTCCTTGAACACTGAAGCTTTCTTT	CASSPIVSSLNTEAFF
16	TRBJ2-1	-	TRBV19	-	TGTGCCAGTAGTATCGGGCCCCGGAGCTCCTACAATGAGCAGTTCTTC	CASSIGPRSSYNEQFF
14	TRBJ2-1	TRBD1	TRBV7-9	-	TGTGCCAGCAGCTTAGCGGACAGGGACAATGAGCAGTTCTTC	CASSLADRDNEQFF
14	TRBJ2-4	-	TRBV2	-	TGTGCCAGCAGTGGCCATTTAGGCAAAAACATTCAGTACTTC	CASSGHLGKNIQYF
17	TRBJ2-1	TRBD1	TRBV9	-	TGTGCCAGCAGCGTAGCCATTTTAGGGACAGGAGACAATGAGCAGTTCTTC	CASSVAILGTGDNEQFF
14	TRBJ2-1	-	TRBV2	-	TGTGCCAGCATCTTGGACGGAATAAACAATGAGCAGTTCTTC	CASILDGINNEQFF